These 2 T cell receptor beta chains came from one sample sequenced in a study of blood T cell repertoires in COVID-19. Here immunoSEQ multiplex PCR was the method, and the copy in TCRdb shows in-frame clones only, minus some. The sample has under 350,000 clones, less than 90% seen once. Sequencing input: peripheral blood. The receptors were sampled from a human donor in a cohort sampled during active COVID-19.

This sequence joins TRBV5-1 and TRBJ1-1; 7 bases agree with TRBD1. After removal of 0 bases from V and 2 bases from J, the junction contained 4 bases not matched to a gene. Germline-derived CDR1 and CDR2 are SGHRS and YFSETQ. CDR3 length: 15 residues. The CDR3 DNA is TGCGCCAGCAGCTTGGGTCCAGGGGGAAACACTGAAGCTTTCTTT. Its protein is CASSLGPGGNTEAFF.

The chain employs TRBV7-3 and TRBJ2-2; a possible D gene is TRBD2 (5 bases). The CDR3 length is 16 residues. The V and J ends lost 0 bases and 2 bases respectively, with 10 bases between them. CDR1 SGHTA and CDR2 FQGTGA come from the germline V gene. For the CDR3, the DNA is TGTGCCAGCAGCTTAACGGGAGCGGCAAACACCGGGGAGCTGTTTTTT. Residues: CASSLTGAANTGELFF.